These 20 T cell receptor beta chains were all obtained from the same sample, sequenced in a study of Graves' ophthalmopathy and Graves' hyperthyroidism. Scientists amplified the TCR beta CDR3 regions from RNA transcripts. After a first-round RT-PCR with HTBI primers, a second-round multiplex PCR was run. TCRdb redid the calling of the multiplex PCR reads with MiXCR, one entry per CDR3 protein. The sample lists 680,000 or so distinct CDR3 sequences; 22% were seen once. Sequencing used peripheral blood. These receptors were taken from a woman aged 18-30 years with stable Graves' hyperthyroidism. Some clones in this sample may be carry-over from other donors' samples.

This clonotype has a handful of counts. This chain connects TRBV5-1 to TRBJ2-5; 11 bases map to TRBD1. After removal of 5 bases from V and 10 bases from J, the junction contained 10 bases not matched to a gene. The CDR3 extends over 14 amino acids. Germline V gene data show CDR1 as SGHRS and CDR2 as YFSETQ. Here the CDR3 reads CASSPGQGARIQYF. The CDR3 region has the DNA TGCGCCAGCAGTCCCGGACAGGGGGCTAGAATCCAGTACTTC.

This clonotype was detected many times. The genes are TRBV29-1 and TRBJ2-2; D perhaps matches TRBD1 (5 bases). The germline gives CDR1 SQVTM, CDR2 ANQGSEA. The length of the CDR3 is 13 residues. V lost 3 bases, J lost 3 bases, and 8 bases lay in between. CDR3 in DNA: TGCAGCGTTGACGCAGGGCACACCGGGGAGCTGTTTTTT. This translates into CSVDAGHTGELFF.

This clonotype was observed once. A read error may be the cause here, since a much bigger clone is one base away. The chain couples TRBV10-1 to TRBJ2-7, with TRBD2 matching over 13 bases. This CDR3 has 17 amino acids. Germline CDR1 WNHNN, CDR2 SYGVQD (reference sequence). The CDR3 DNA reads as TGCCCCAGCAGTGAGCGGGTAGGGACTAGCGGGATTAGCGAGCAGTACTTC. This encodes CPSSERVGTSGISEQYF.

V usage is TRBV11-2 and J usage is TRBJ2-6, with a weak D call TRBD1 (6 bases). With 4 bases removed from V and 2 bases from J, the gap between germline ends came to 15 bases. This CDR3 is built from 17 residues. CDR1 SGHAT and CDR2 FQNNGV come from the germline V gene. The DNA of the CDR3 is TGTGCCAGCAGCTCCCGACGAGGACAGACTGGGGCCAACGTCCTGACTTTC. It is translated as CASSSRRGQTGANVLTF.

The gene calls are TRBV11-3 and TRBJ2-2; D gene uncertain. The CDR3 spans 16 residues. V was trimmed by 1 base and J by 1 base, leaving 10 bases between them. CDR1 is SGHNT and CDR2 is YENEEA in the germline V gene. The CDR3 region has the DNA TGTGCCAGCAGCTTAGGCCTCTCTTGGAACACCGGGGAGCTGTTTTTT. Residues: CASSLGLSWNTGELFF.

This clonotype showed up many times. The CDR3 region is CASRLGPYNQPQHF. CDR3 coding DNA: TGTGCCAGCAGGCTCGGACCGTACAATCAGCCCCAGCATTTT. The chain recombines TRBV12-3 or TRBV12-4 with TRBJ1-5; D gene unclear. Trimming removed 6 bases at V and 3 bases at J, with 12 bases between. The CDR3 has 14 residues.

The V call is TRBV20-1, the J call TRBJ2-5, with TRBD2 matching 8 bases. The junction had 4 bases not matched to a gene; V was cut back by 8 bases and J by 2 bases. Germline values: CDR1 DFQATT, CDR2 SNEGSKA (reference sequence). The CDR3 is 12 amino acids. In DNA, the CDR3 is TGCAGTTCATTAGCGGGGCAAGAGACCCAGTACTTC. Amino acid sequence: CSSLAGQETQYF.

This clonotype was seen many times. The chain has TRBV20-1 and TRBJ1-5; D remains unclear. Germline V CDR1 and CDR2: DFQATT, SNEGSKA (reference sequence). This CDR3 is 13 amino acids long. In DNA, the CDR3 is TGCAGCGCGACGGAAACTAGCAATCAGCCCCAGCATTTT. Translation gives CSATETSNQPQHF.

This clonotype was seen ten or more times. In nucleotides, the CDR3 is TGTGCCAGCAGTTTATTCAGAGGAACTGAAGCTTTCTTT. This codes for CASSLFRGTEAFF. The chain employs TRBV27 and TRBJ1-1, with unresolved D. Trimming left V 1 base short and J 5 bases short, with 8 bases between. The CDR3 contains 13 residues. Germline CDR1 MNHEY, CDR2 SMNVEV (reference sequence).

About this clonotype: The junction departs from germline at one end; a sequencing error may be responsible. The V gene is TRBV12-3 or TRBV12-4, the J gene TRBJ2-7; D might be TRBD1 (6 bases). The CDR3 spans 14 residues. CDR3 sequence: CDSSFGRGAYEQYF. The CDR3, as DNA: TGTGACAGCAGTTTTGGCAGGGGAGCCTACGAGCAGTACTTC.

This clonotype was detected ten times or more. The chain carries TRBV6-5 and TRBJ1-1, with unresolved D. The CDR3 is 12 residues long. Germline V gives CDR1 MNHEY, CDR2 SVGAGI. Trimming pared 7 bases from V and 4 bases from J, leaving 10 bases between. The CDR3 reads CASNGVGTEAFF. CDR3 bases: TGTGCCAGCAACGGGGTAGGCACTGAAGCTTTCTTT.

This clonotype showed up many times. The gene calls are TRBV12-3 or TRBV12-4 and TRBJ2-7; TRBD1 agrees at 7 bases. The CDR3 runs 13 residues. The V gene end was trimmed by 6 bases and the J gene end by 4 bases; junction bases not matched to a gene: 6. The CDR3, as DNA: TGTGCCAGCAGGCGACAGGGTGGGTACGAGCAGTACTTC. Protein sequence: CASRRQGGYEQYF.

The rearrangement links TRBV24-1 to TRBJ1-2, with a possible D match to TRBD1 (5 bases). The V and J ends lost 4 bases and 7 bases respectively, with 18 bases between them. In germline, CDR1 is KGHDR, CDR2 SFDVKD. This CDR3 is 15 amino acids long. CDR3 residues: CATSERGRTGGGYTF. CDR3 DNA: TGTGCCACCAGTGAGCGGGGACGGACGGGCGGTGGCTACACCTTC.

In its sample, this clonotype was seen many times. The J gene is TRBJ1-5, the V gene TRBV19; D remains ambiguous. The germline CDR1 and CDR2 sequences are LNHDA and SQIVND (reference sequence). Trimming shortened V by 4 bases and J by 2 bases, and 9 bases separated the two germline ends. This CDR3 is 14 amino acids long. The CDR3 DNA reads TGTGCCAGTAGTAGAGGAACAGGCAATCAGCCCCAGCATTTT. This translates into CASSRGTGNQPQHF.

J is TRBJ2-5 and V is TRBV12-5; the D is unclear. CDR1 is LGHNT, CDR2 FRNRAP, per germline. V lost 9 bases and J lost 3, with 14 bases in between. The CDR3 spans 13 residues. The CDR3: CARGSVRKETQYF. Written as DNA, the CDR3 is TGTGCTAGAGGCTCCGTCAGGAAAGAGACCCAGTACTTC.

This clonotype has a count of ten or more. The chain joins TRBV6-1 to TRBJ1-1, with 7 positions matching TRBD1. J gave up 2 bases and V 2 bases, and 2 bases lay outside the gene matches. Germline CDR1 MNHNS, CDR2 SASEGT. The CDR3 spans 14 residues. In nucleotides, the CDR3 is TGTGCCAGCAGTGAAACAGGGGTTAACACTGAAGCTTTCTTT. Amino acids: CASSETGVNTEAFF.

This clonotype was seen at least ten times. The chain carries TRBV13 and TRBJ2-5; 13 bases line up with TRBD2. The CDR3 spans 17 residues. Per the germline V gene, CDR1 is PRHDT and CDR2 is FYEKMQ (reference sequence). Trimming at V came to 5 bases and at J to 2 bases, leaving 8 bases not matched to a gene. The CDR3 spells CASSLWTSGRGQETQYF. The CDR3 region has the DNA TGTGCCAGCAGCCTCTGGACTAGCGGGAGAGGTCAAGAGACCCAGTACTTC.

The chain is built from TRBV6-2 or TRBV6-3 and TRBJ2-5; the D is unclear. Germline V gene sequence: CDR1 MNHEY, CDR2 SVGEGT. CDR3 size: 12 residues. V shed 7 bases and J shed 5 bases, with 11 bases lying between them. CDR3 DNA sequence: TGTGCCAGCACCCAAGGGTCGGAGACCCAGTACTTC. This encodes CASTQGSETQYF.

This clonotype was recorded many times. The rearrangement uses TRBV6-5 and TRBJ1-5; D may be TRBD1 (5 bases). Germline-derived CDR1 and CDR2 are MNHEY and SVGAGI. CDR3 length: 15 amino acids. V was trimmed by 0 bases and J by 3 bases, leaving 9 bases between them. The CDR3 protein is CASSYSAGPNQPQHF. CDR3 nucleotides: TGTGCCAGCAGTTACTCGGCAGGGCCCAATCAGCCCCAGCATTTT.

Ten or more counts support this clonotype. The J gene is TRBJ2-5, the V gene TRBV18; the match to TRBD2 covers 13 bases. CDR3 size: 18 residues. Germline V gene sequence: CDR1 KGHSH, CDR2 LQKENI. V trimming: 5 bases; J trimming: 4 bases; junction bases outside the gene matches: 13. CDR3 region: CASSATTSGRASGETQYF. CDR3 sequence (DNA): TGTGCCAGCTCAGCTACTACTAGCGGGAGGGCCTCGGGAGAGACCCAGTACTTC.